This TCR beta chain was recorded in a study of PD-L1 blockade in urothelial cancer. Study-wide context: Patients previously received 0 to 3 chemotherapy regimens.

Time point given: pretreatment peripheral blood. Assay used: immunoSEQ multiplex PCR; TCRdb lists only in-frame clones, some missing. The data contain about 49,000 clones, about four fifths of them singletons. CDR3 length equals 14 residues. CDR1 and CDR2 (germline): MNHEY, SMNVEV (reference sequence). The V end was cut by 3 bases, the J end by 0 bases, with 6 bases between. The V and J genes are TRBV27 and TRBJ1-3; a possible D gene is TRBD1 (5 bases). The sample in question was PBMCs, obtained around atezolizumab (anti-PD-L1) treatment. The sequence was collected from a man between 65 and 85 years old with urothelial cancer. The CDR3 sequence: CASSFDSSGNTIYF. The CDR3 coding sequence is TGTGCCAGCAGTTTTGACAGCTCTGGAAACACCATATATTTT.